This T cell receptor beta chain stems from a study of beta chain features in type 1 diabetes. This clone has only one observation. Its target is not known. Points from the study as a whole: Within the patient group, naive, central memory and Treg TCRB repertoires appeared more similar to each other than within healthy donors.

The CDR3 consists of 14 residues. Trimming pared 2 bases from V and 6 bases from J, leaving 13 bases between. CDR1 is MNHEY, CDR2 SVGAGI, per germline. Expressed TCRB transcripts were sequenced, since all the RNA that had been isolated was reverse transcribed. Some clones are missing from TCRdb's copy, which holds only in-frame ones; the method was immunoSEQ multiplex PCR. Counted here are 680,000 or so clones, 15% occurring once; the ten biggest clones make up around 0.095%. The receptor's source is a man aged 18-30 years in good health. The rearrangement uses TRBV6-5 and TRBJ1-1, with a weak D call TRBD1 (5 bases). Sequenced sample: naive CD4+ T cells from blood. CDR3 protein: CASSYGFRVSEAFF. CDR3 DNA sequence: TGTGCCAGCAGTTACGGATTCAGGGTTTCTGAAGCTTTCTTT.